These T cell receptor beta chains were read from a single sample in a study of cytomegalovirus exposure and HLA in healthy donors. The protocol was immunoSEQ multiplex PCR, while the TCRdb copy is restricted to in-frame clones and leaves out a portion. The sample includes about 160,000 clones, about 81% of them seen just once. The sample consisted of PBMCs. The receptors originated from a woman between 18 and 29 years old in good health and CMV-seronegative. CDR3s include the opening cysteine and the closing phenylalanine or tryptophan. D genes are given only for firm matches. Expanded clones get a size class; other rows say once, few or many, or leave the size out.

DNA: TGTGCCATCAGTGGAGTTAACTATGGCTACACCTTC
CDR3: CAISGVNYGYTF
J: TRBJ1-2
V: TRBV10-3
D: -
size: -

DNA: TGTGCCAGCTCCCCCGGGACAGGGCCGACGACCGGCTACACCTTC
CDR3: CASSPGTGPTTGYTF
J: TRBJ1-2
V: TRBV18
D: TRBD1
size: -

DNA: TGTGCCAGCAGTGGACAGGGGGTTCCTAATGAAAAACTGTTTTTT
CDR3: CASSGQGVPNEKLFF
J: TRBJ1-4
V: TRBV2
D: TRBD1
size: -

DNA: TGTGCCAGCAGTTACTCGAGGGCAGGGGACGGAAACACCATATATTTT
CDR3: CASSYSRAGDGNTIYF
J: TRBJ1-3
V: TRBV6-6
D: -
size: -

DNA: TGTGCCAGCAGCTTAGCGCCAGGGGCAGGCTACGAGCAGTACTTC
CDR3: CASSLAPGAGYEQYF
J: TRBJ2-7
V: TRBV13
D: -
size: -

DNA: TGTGCCAGCAGTGAATGGGCGGGAGGGTGGGAGACCCAGTACTTC
CDR3: CASSEWAGGWETQYF
J: TRBJ2-5
V: TRBV25-1
D: TRBD2
size: -

DNA: TGCGCCAGCAGCTTGGACCCCCCGGGCACTGAAGCTTTCTTT
CDR3: CASSLDPPGTEAFF
J: TRBJ1-1
V: TRBV5-1
D: -
size: -

DNA: TGTGCCAGTAGTATCGGGTGGACTGAAGCTTTCTTT
CDR3: CASSIGWTEAFF
J: TRBJ1-1
V: TRBV19
D: -
size: -

DNA: TGTGCCATCAGTAGCACAGGGGGAGGCGAGCAGTACTTC
CDR3: CAISSTGGGEQYF
J: TRBJ2-7
V: TRBV10-3
D: TRBD1
size: -

DNA: TGTGCCAGCACAACAGGGGGCCCCAATCAGCCCCAGCATTTT
CDR3: CASTTGGPNQPQHF
J: TRBJ1-5
V: TRBV7-9
D: TRBD1
size: -

DNA: TGTGCCAGCAGTGAATTACCGGAGGGGAACACTGAAGCTTTCTTT
CDR3: CASSELPEGNTEAFF
J: TRBJ1-1
V: TRBV6-1
D: -
size: -

DNA: TGTGCCAGCACTAGATCCCGAACGGGCTACGAGCAGTACTTC
CDR3: CASTRSRTGYEQYF
J: TRBJ2-7
V: TRBV2
D: -
size: -

DNA: TGCGCCAGCAGCCAAGATGGGCCAGGGGTAGGGCGAACTGAAGCTTTCTTT
CDR3: CASSQDGPGVGRTEAFF
J: TRBJ1-1
V: TRBV4-1
D: -
size: -

DNA: TGCAGCGCCGGAGCGGGGGGCTCTGAAAAACTGTTTTTT
CDR3: CSAGAGGSEKLFF
J: TRBJ1-4
V: TRBV29-1
D: -
size: -

DNA: TGTGCCAGCAGCTCGACAGGGGCGTACACTGAAGCTTTCTTT
CDR3: CASSSTGAYTEAFF
J: TRBJ1-1
V: TRBV7-3
D: TRBD1
size: -

DNA: TGTGCCAGCAGCTTACACTCCGGGACAGGGGGTATCGAGCAGTACTTC
CDR3: CASSLHSGTGGIEQYF
J: TRBJ2-7
V: TRBV7-6
D: TRBD1
size: -

DNA: TGTGCCAGCAGCTCACCCCGGACTAGCGGGATAAACAATGAGCAGTTCTTC
CDR3: CASSSPRTSGINNEQFF
J: TRBJ2-1
V: TRBV7-9
D: TRBD2
size: -

DNA: TGTGCCAGCAGTCTAATCCCCGGGAGGTACGAGCAGTACTTC
CDR3: CASSLIPGRYEQYF
J: TRBJ2-7
V: TRBV27
D: TRBD2
size: -

DNA: TGTGCCAGCTTGGGCGGGAGGGCCGGTGTGGGCTACAATGAGCAGTTCTTC
CDR3: CASLGGRAGVGYNEQFF
J: TRBJ2-1
V: TRBV21-1
D: -
size: -

DNA: TGTGCCAGTAGTTGGACTGGGAGGTACGAGCAGTACTTC
CDR3: CASSWTGRYEQYF
J: TRBJ2-7
V: TRBV19
D: -
size: -

DNA: TGTGCCAGCAGCCCCGGGGGAGACTATGGCTACACCTTC
CDR3: CASSPGGDYGYTF
J: TRBJ1-2
V: TRBV6-1
D: -
size: few